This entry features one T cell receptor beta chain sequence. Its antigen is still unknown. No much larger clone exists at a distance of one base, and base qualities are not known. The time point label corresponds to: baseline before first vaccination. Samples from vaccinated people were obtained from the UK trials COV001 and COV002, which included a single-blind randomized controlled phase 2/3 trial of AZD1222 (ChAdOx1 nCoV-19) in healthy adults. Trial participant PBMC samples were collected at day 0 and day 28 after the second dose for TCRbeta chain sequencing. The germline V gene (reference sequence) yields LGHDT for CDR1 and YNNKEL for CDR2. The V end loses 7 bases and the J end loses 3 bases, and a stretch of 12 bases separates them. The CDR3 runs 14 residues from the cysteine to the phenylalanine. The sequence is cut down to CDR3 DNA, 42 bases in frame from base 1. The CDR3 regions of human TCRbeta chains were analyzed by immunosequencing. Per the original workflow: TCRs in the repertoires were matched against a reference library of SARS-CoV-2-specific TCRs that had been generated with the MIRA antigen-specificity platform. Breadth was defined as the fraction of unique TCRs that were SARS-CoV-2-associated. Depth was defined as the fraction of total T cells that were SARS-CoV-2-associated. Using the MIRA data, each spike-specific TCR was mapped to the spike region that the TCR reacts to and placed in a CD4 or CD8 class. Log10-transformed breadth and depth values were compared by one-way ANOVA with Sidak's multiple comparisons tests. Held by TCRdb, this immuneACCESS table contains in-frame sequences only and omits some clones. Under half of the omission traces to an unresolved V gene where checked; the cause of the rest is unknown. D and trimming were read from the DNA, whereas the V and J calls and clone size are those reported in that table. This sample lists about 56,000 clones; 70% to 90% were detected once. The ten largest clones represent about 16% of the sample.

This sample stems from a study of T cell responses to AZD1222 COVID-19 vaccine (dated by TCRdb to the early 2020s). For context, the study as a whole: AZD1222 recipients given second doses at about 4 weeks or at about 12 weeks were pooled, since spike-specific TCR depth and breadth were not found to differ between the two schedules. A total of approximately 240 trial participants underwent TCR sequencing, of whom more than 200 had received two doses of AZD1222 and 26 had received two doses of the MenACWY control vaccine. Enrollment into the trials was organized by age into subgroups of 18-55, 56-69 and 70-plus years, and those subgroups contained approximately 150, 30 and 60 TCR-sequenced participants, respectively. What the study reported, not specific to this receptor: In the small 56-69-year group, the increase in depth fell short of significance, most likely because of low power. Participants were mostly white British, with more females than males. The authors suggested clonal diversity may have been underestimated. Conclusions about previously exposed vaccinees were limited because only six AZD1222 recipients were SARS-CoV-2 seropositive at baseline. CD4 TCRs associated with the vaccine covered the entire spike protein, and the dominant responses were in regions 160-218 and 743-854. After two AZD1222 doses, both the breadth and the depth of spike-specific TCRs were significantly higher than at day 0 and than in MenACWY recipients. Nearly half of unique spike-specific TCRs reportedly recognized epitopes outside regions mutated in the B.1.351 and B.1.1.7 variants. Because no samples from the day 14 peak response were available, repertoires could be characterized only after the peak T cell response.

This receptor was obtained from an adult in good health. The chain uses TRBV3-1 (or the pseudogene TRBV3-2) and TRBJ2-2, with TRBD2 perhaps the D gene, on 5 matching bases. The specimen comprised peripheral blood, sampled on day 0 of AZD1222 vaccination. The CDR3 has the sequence CASNPTGYTGELFF. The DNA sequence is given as TGTGCCAGCAACCCGACGGGGTACACCGGGGAGCTGTTTTTT.